These 9 T cell receptor beta chains were all obtained from the same sample, sequenced in a study of T-cell memory formation after mild COVID-19. TCRdb independently ran MiXCR on the 5' RACE reads; one entry per CDR3 protein. The profile shows about 250,000 distinct CDR3 sequences, less than 20% of them singletons. Material for sequencing was PBMCs or a T cell subset sorted from them (not recorded which). These TCRs come from an adult woman who had mild COVID-19 (a few samples of this study predate the infection). Cell type and time point are not known.

This clonotype has only a few counts. The V call is TRBV28, the J call TRBJ2-7; D is unclear. Looked up from germline, CDR1 is MDHEN and CDR2 is SYDVKM. V lost 5 bases and J 1 base, leaving 12 bases between the germline ends. This CDR3 contains 14 residues. This chain's CDR3 is CASSPVSGSYEQYF. In nucleotides, the CDR3 is TGTGCCAGCAGTCCCGTCTCAGGTTCCTACGAGCAGTACTTC.

In this sample, this clonotype turned up many times. This sequence joins TRBV20-1 and TRBJ1-5, with D possibly TRBD1 on 6 matching bases. The V gene lost 5 bases and the J gene lost 0 bases, with 14 bases spanning the gap. Germline CDR1 DFQATT, CDR2 SNEGSKA (reference sequence). The CDR3 loop spans 15 amino acids. Here the CDR3 reads CSALKGGISNQPQHF. The CDR3 DNA sequence: TGCAGTGCTCTCAAGGGGGGGATTAGCAATCAGCCCCAGCATTTT.

There are a few counts of this clonotype. The chain carries TRBV6-5 and TRBJ1-1; no clear D. The CDR3 is made up of 12 amino acids. CDR1 and CDR2 from the germline V gene are MNHEY and SVGAGI. V was clipped by 7 bases and J by 2 bases, with 8 bases between them. This chain's CDR3 is CASNRPNTEAFF. The CDR3 coding sequence is TGTGCCAGCAATCGGCCCAACACTGAAGCTTTCTTT.

The chain couples TRBV10-3 to TRBJ2-1; no firm D call. Trimming pared 2 bases from V and 9 bases from J, leaving 14 bases between. From germline, CDR1 is ENHRY and CDR2 SYGVKD. This CDR3 contains 14 residues. The CDR3 reads CAISEGQEFTEQFF. The CDR3 DNA reads TGTGCCATCAGTGAGGGTCAGGAATTCACTGAGCAGTTCTTC.

The CDR3 protein is CASSKAAGNTIYF. CDR3 DNA: TGTGCCAGTAGTAAGGCAGCTGGAAACACCATATATTTT. The rearrangement uses TRBV19 and TRBJ1-3; D ambiguous. This CDR3 spans 13 amino acids. Germline V gives CDR1 LNHDA, CDR2 SQIVND (reference sequence). Trimming took off 4 bases at V and 2 bases at J, with 6 bases between the two ends.

The sample holds a few counts of this clonotype. The chain couples TRBV7-2 to TRBJ1-1; the D gene is possibly TRBD1 (5 bases). CDR1 and CDR2 (germline): SGHTA, FQGNSA. Trimming pared 8 bases from V and 6 bases from J, leaving 16 bases between. This CDR3 has 13 amino acids. The CDR3 DNA is TGTGCCAGCGGCAGGGAGGTATCCGCTGAAGCTTTCTTT. It codes for CASGREVSAEAFF.

This clonotype has a handful of counts. This chain links TRBV9 with TRBJ2-3; 7 bases agree with TRBD2. The germline V gene has CDR1 SGDLS and CDR2 YYNGEE. V shed 0 bases, J shed 4 bases, and the junction held 8 bases outside the gene matches. The CDR3 length is 16 residues. The CDR3 DNA reads as TGTGCCAGCAGCGTAGCAGCGGGAAGTAGGGCAGATACGCAGTATTTT. This gives the protein CASSVAAGSRADTQYF. Based on the CDR3 plus reference TRBV9 and TRBJ2-3, the full variable domain is DSGVTQTPKHLITATGQRVTLRCSPRSGDLSVYWYQQSLDQGLQFLIQYYNGEERAKGNILERFSAQQFPDLHSELNLSSLELGDSALYFCASSVAAGSRADTQYFGPGTRLTVL.

In this sample, this clonotype turned up a few times. The J gene is TRBJ2-1, the V gene TRBV27, with TRBD2 matching over 10 bases. The CDR3 is made up of 14 amino acids. The germline CDR1 and CDR2 sequences are MNHEY and SMNVEV (reference sequence). V lost 5 bases, J lost 12 bases, and 10 bases stayed unmatched. The CDR3 reads CASSTLTSGYAQFF. CDR3 nucleotide sequence: TGTGCCAGCAGTACCTTGACTAGCGGGTACGCGCAGTTCTTC.

This clonotype was seen a handful of times. The CDR3 reads CASSSLFRDGYTF. The CDR3 coding sequence is TGTGCCAGCAGCTCATTATTCAGGGACGGCTACACCTTC. V is TRBV11-3 and J is TRBJ1-2; perhaps TRBD1 as D (5 bases). CDR3 size: 13 residues. The V gene lost 4 bases and the J gene lost 8 bases, with 14 bases spanning the gap. Germline values: CDR1 SGHNT, CDR2 YENEEA.